A selection of T cell receptor beta chains follows, all from one sample in a study of T-cell reconstitution after alpha-beta-depleted transplantation in children. TCRdb redid the calling of the PCR reads with MiXCR, one entry per CDR3 protein. The sample shows 70,000 to 95,000 distinct CDR3 sequences, 15% of them seen only once. The starting material was PBMCs, mostly from graft donor cells, obtained 180 days after TCRalphabeta/CD19-depleted stem cell transplant. These receptors all stem from a male patient under 10 years old who had a stem cell transplant for acute lymphoblastic leukemia, so the T cells may come from the graft donor. Each CDR3 is given without its conserved first and last residue.

TRBV5-5,ASSLGQGAYDEQY
TRBV5-1,ASSQDTTGELF
TRBV10-3,AIRPGTGGPDTQY
TRBV5-5,ASSLVLGGLANTGELF
TRBV10-3,AISESLGQGGGGTEAF
TRBV12-3/TRBV12-4,ASSSRGGRPDEQY
TRBV11-2,ASSLDLHEQY
TRBV6-1,ASIGLISHTEAF
TRBV4-2,ASSQDWRSNQPQH
TRBV12-3/TRBV12-4,ASSPPSWGELF
TRBV28,ATAPGQSYEQY
TRBV5-1,ASSLRQGALGTGELF
TRBV5-5,ASNGIGLTGKSTDTQY
TRBV7-6,ATLDNRNGANYGYT
TRBV11-3,ASSSNGNEQF
TRBV7-6,ASSSSDRFRETQY
TRBV20-1,SAREGNSRTTQY
TRBV11-2,ASSPWTSGTDTQY
TRBV5-1,ASSYGSEQY
TRBV7-2,ASSAGQAANSPLH
TRBV2,ASSEGLSGSTDTQY
TRBV12-3/TRBV12-4,ASSALDGANSPLH
TRBV5-1,ASSPDSPANQPQH
TRBV12-5,ASGFPEGGHYEQY
TRBV7-9,ASSLLTGPETQY
TRBV6-1,ASRPDGQDYEQY
TRBV5-1,ASRGLAGGLLTSYNEQF